One T cell receptor (beta chain) is described in this entry. Judged by frequency, this clone is medium-sized (0.01 to 0.1%); no count was given. Its antigen specificity is not known. The read halts 3 residues ahead of the CDR3 end, with the missing end drawn from the germline J gene. From the germline V gene, CDR1 is SQVTM and CDR2 is ANQGSEA. The CDR3 sequence holds 14 residues, the cysteine and phenylalanine included. Shown are 33 bases from within the CDR3, in frame from base 1. Between the V and J ends, shortened by 3 bases and 5 bases respectively, the junction contains 16 bases. Deep sequencing of the TCR beta chain was done using the immunoSEQ assay. The paper's data handling went like this. Clonotype frequencies were computed using only productive TCR beta rearrangements. TCRdb retrieved this table from immuneACCESS and kept in-frame rearrangements only. Not all clones are present; in checked studies, unresolved V genes account for under half, and no reason is known for the remainder. V and J calls and clone size are given by that table; D and trimming were obtained from the DNA. Per the sample table, the count is around 2,100 clones. Around 16% of the sample rests with the top ten.

This specimen's treatment or condition label, interpreted: autologous CTL019 cells: CD19 CAR with 4-1BB and CD3 zeta domains. TCR zeta and 4-1BB costimulatory signaling domains were built into the CD19 CAR. Leukapheresis was used to collect the T cells for CTL019 manufacturing from peripheral blood. The DNeasy Blood and Tissue Kit was used to extract genomic DNA from pre-infusion T cells, peripheral blood, or sorted post-infusion T cells. This specimen belongs to a study of TET2 disruption in CD19-targeted CAR T cells (dated 2018 in TCRdb). Notes on the research overall: The number of samples was determined by the original clinical trial design and by which samples were available, and no additional inclusion criteria were applied.

Overall study outcomes, separate from this receptor: The conclusions drawn about the patient's CAR T cells were based on extensive analysis of just one subject.

The sequence joins TRBV29-1 to TRBJ1-1; possibly the D gene is TRBD1, per 6 matching bases. The input for sequencing was CD8+ T cells sorted from cultured blood T cells, taken for CD19 CAR T cell therapy. This TCR was recovered from a man between 65 and 85 years old with chronic lymphocytic leukemia. Incomplete CDR3 DNA: TGCAGCGTTGATCGGGGGGGCTCGGGGACTGAA. It is translated as CSVDRGGSGTE. The full CDR3 is CSVDRGGSGTEAFF.